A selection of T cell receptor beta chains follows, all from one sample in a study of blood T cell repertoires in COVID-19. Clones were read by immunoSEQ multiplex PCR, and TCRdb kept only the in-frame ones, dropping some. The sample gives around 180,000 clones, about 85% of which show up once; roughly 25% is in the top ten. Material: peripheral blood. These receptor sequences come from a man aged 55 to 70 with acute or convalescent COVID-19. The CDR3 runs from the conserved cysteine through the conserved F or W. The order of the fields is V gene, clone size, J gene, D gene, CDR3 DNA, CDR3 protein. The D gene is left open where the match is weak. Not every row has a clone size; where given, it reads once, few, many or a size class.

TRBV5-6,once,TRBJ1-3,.,TGTGCCAGCAGCCCGGCGAGGGTGGGAAACACCATATATTTT,CASSPARVGNTIYF
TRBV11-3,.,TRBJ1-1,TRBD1,TGTGCCAGCAGCCCTCGGGACAGGGGAGAAAACACTGAAGCTTTCTTT,CASSPRDRGENTEAFF
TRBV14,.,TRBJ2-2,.,TGTGCCAGCAGCCCCTTCCGGAACACCGGGGAGCTGTTTTTT,CASSPFRNTGELFF
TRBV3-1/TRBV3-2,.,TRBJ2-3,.,TGTGCCAGCAGCCAACTAGGGGCCGCTACAGATACGCAGTATTTT,CASSQLGAATDTQYF
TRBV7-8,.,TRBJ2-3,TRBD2,TGTGCCAGCAGCTTAGCTAGCGGGGGGGCAGATACGCAGTATTTT,CASSLASGGADTQYF
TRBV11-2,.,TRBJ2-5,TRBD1,TGTGCCAGCAGCCCCGGGACAGGGGGACCGGCTATTGGAGAGACCCAGTACTTC,CASSPGTGGPAIGETQYF
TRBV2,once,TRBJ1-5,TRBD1,TGTGCCAGCAGTGAAGGGACAGGGGTAGGAGCGGCCCAGCATTTT,CASSEGTGVGAAQHF
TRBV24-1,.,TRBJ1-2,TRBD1,TGTGCCACCAGTACAGGGGGCGCCGGGGACTATGGCTACACCTTC,CATSTGGAGDYGYTF
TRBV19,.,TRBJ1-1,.,TGTGCCAGTAGTATTGTTGTGTTCATGAACACTGAAGCTTTCTTT,CASSIVVFMNTEAFF
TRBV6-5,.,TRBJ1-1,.,TGTGCCAGCAGTTACTCAGGGGTTGCTGAAGCTTTCTTT,CASSYSGVAEAFF
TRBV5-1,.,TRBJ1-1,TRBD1,TGCGCCAGCAGCACAGGGACAGGGAACACTGAAGCTTTCTTT,CASSTGTGNTEAFF
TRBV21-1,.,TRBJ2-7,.,TGTGCCAGCAGCAAAGACAGGGGGTCGAACTACGAGCAGTACTTC,CASSKDRGSNYEQYF
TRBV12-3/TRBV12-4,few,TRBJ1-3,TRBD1,TGTGCCAGCAGCGACAGGGGAGGAAACACCATATATTTT,CASSDRGGNTIYF
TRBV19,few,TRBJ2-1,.,TGTGCCAGTAGGACAGTTTGGAAGCAGTTCTTC,CASRTVWKQFF